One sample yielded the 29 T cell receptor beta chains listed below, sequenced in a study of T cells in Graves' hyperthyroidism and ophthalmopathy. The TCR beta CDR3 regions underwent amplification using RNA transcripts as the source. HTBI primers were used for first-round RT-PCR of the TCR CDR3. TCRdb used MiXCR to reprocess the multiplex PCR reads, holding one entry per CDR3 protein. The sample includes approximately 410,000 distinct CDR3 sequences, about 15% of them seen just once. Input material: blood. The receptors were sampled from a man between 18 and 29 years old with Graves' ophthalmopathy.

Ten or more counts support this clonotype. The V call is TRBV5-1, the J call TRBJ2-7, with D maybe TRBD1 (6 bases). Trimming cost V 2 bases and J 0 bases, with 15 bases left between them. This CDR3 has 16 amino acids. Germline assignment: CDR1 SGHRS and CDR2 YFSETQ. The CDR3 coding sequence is TGCGCCAGCAGCTTCCGGGACACGCACAGCTCCTACGAGCAGTACTTC. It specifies CASSFRDTHSSYEQYF.

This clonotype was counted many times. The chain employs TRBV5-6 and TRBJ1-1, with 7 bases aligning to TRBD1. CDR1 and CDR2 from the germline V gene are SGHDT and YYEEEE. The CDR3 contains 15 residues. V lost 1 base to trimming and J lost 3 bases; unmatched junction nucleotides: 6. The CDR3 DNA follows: TGTGCCAGCAGCTTGAACAGGGGCTGGGACACTGAAGCTTTCTTT. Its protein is CASSLNRGWDTEAFF.

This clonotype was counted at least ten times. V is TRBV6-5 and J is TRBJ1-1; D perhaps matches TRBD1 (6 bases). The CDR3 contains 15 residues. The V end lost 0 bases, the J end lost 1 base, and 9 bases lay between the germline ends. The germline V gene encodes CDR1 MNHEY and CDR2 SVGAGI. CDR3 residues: CASSYSDRTNTEAFF. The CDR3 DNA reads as TGTGCCAGCAGTTACTCAGACAGGACGAACACTGAAGCTTTCTTT.

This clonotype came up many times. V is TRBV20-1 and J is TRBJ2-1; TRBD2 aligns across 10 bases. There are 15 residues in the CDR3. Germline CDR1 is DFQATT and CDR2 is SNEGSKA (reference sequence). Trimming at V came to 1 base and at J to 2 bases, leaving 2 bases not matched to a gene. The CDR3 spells CSARGLAGAYNEQFF. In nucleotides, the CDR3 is TGCAGTGCTAGAGGACTAGCGGGCGCCTACAATGAGCAGTTCTTC.

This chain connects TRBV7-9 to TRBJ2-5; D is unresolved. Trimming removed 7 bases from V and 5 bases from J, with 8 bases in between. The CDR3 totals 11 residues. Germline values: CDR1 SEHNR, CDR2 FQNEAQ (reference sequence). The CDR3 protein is CASIGPETQYF. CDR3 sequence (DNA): TGTGCCAGCATCGGACCCGAGACCCAGTACTTC. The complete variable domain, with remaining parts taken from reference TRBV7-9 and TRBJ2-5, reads DTGVSQNPRHKITKRGQNVTFRCDPISEHNRLYWYRQTLGQGPEFLTYFQNEAQLEKSRLLSDRFSAERPKGSFSTLEIQRTEQGDSAMYLCASIGPETQYFGPGTRLLVL.

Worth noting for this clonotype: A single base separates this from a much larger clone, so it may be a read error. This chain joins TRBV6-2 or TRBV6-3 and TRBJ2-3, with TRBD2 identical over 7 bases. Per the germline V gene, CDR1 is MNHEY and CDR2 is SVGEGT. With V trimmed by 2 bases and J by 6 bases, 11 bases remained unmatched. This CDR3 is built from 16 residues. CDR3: CASSYPLAVGPDTQYF. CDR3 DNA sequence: TGTGCCAGCAGTTACCCGCTAGCGGTGGGGCCGGATACGCAGTATTTT.

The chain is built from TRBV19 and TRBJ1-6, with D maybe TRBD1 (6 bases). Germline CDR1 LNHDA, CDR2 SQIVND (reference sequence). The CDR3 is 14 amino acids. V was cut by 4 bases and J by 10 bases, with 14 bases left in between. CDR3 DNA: TGTGCCAGTAGTAGGACAGCTCTGGACTCACCCCTCCACTTT. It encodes CASSRTALDSPLHF.

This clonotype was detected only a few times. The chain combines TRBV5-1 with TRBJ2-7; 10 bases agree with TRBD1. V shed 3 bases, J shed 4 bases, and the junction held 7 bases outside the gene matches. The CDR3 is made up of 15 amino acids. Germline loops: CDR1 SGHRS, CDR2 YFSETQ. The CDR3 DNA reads TGCGCCAGCAGCTGGACAGGGGGGAAGCCTTACGAGCAGTACTTC. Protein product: CASSWTGGKPYEQYF.

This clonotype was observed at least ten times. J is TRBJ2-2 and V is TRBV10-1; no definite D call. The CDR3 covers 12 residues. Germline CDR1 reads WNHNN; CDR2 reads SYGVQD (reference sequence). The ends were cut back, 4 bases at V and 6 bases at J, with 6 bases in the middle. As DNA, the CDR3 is TGCGCCAGCAGTGTTAACTCCGGGGAGCTGTTTTTT. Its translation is CASSVNSGELFF.

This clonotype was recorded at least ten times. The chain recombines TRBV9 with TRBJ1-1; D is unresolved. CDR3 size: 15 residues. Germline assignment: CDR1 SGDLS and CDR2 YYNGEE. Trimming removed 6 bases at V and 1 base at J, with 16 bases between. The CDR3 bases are TGTGCCAGCATGACCTACTTAGACCAGAACACTGAAGCTTTCTTT. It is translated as CASMTYLDQNTEAFF. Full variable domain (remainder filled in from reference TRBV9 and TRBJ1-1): DSGVTQTPKHLITATGQRVTLRCSPRSGDLSVYWYQQSLDQGLQFLIQYYNGEERAKGNILERFSAQQFPDLHSELNLSSLELGDSALYFCASMTYLDQNTEAFFGQGTRLTVV.

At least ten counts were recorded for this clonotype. The CDR3 protein is CAWSVLGGPLEQYF. The CDR3 coding sequence is TGTGCCTGGAGTGTACTAGGCGGGCCCCTCGAGCAGTACTTC. The chain joins TRBV30 to TRBJ2-7, with D perhaps TRBD2 (5 bases). The CDR3 consists of 14 residues. Trimming took 0 bases from V and 6 from J, leaving 15 bases between them. CDR1 GTSNPN and CDR2 SVGIG come from the germline V gene (reference sequence).

The CDR3 DNA follows: TGTGCCAGCTCAGCAACTAGCGGGAGGGCAGGAGATACGCAGTATTTT. Encoded protein: CASSATSGRAGDTQYF. The J gene is TRBJ2-3, the V gene TRBV18; 13 positions agree with TRBD2. From germline, CDR1 is KGHSH and CDR2 LQKENI. V gave up 5 bases and J gave up 5 bases; unmatched junction bases: 7. The CDR3 is 16 residues long.

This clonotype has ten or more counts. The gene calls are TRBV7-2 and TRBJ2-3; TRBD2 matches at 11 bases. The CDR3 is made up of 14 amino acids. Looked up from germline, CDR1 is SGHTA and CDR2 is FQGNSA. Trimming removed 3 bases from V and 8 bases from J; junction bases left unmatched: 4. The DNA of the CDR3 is TGTGCCAGCAGCTTTAGCGGGGGGGCCGGTACGCAGTATTTT. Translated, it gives CASSFSGGAGTQYF.

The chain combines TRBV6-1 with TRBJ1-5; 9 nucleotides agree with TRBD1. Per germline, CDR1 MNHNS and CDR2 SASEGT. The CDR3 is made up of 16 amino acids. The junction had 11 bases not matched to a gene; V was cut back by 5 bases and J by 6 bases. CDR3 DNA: TGTGCCAGCAGTTATTTTGTACAGGGGGCGGTTCAGCCCCAGCATTTT. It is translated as CASSYFVQGAVQPQHF.

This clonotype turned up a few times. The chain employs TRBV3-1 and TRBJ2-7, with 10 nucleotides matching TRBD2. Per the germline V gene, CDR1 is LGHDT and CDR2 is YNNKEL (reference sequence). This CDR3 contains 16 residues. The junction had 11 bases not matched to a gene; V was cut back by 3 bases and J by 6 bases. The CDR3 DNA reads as TGTGCCAGCAGCCACCTAGCGGGAGCGGGTTCGGGCGAGCAGTACTTC. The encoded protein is CASSHLAGAGSGEQYF.

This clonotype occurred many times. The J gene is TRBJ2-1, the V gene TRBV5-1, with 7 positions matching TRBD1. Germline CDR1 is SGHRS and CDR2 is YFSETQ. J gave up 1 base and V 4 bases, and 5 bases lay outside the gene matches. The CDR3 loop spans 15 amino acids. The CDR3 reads CASSPDRLSYNEQFF. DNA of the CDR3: TGCGCCAGCAGCCCGGACAGGTTGTCCTACAATGAGCAGTTCTTC.

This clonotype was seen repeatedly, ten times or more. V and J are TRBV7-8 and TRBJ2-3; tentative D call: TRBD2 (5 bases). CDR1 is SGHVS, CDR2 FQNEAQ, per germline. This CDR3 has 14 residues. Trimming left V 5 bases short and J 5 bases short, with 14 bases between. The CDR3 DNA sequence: TGTGCCAGCAGCCCTGGTTGGGGAGAAGATACGCAGTATTTT. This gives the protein CASSPGWGEDTQYF.

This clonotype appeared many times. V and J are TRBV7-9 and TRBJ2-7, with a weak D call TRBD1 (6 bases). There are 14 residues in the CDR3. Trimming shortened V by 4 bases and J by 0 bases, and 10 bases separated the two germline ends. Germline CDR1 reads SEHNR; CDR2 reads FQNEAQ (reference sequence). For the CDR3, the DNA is TGTGCCAGCAGCTCGGACAGCTTCTCCTACGAGCAGTACTTC. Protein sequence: CASSSDSFSYEQYF. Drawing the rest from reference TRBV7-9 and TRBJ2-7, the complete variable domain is DTGVSQNPRHKITKRGQNVTFRCDPISEHNRLYWYRQTLGQGPEFLTYFQNEAQLEKSRLLSDRFSAERPKGSFSTLEIQRTEQGDSAMYLCASSSDSFSYEQYFGPGTRLTVT.

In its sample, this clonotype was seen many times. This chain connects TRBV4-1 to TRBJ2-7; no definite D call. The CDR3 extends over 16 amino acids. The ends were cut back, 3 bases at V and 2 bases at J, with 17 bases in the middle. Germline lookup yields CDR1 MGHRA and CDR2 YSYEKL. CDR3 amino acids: CASSHAVRQAPYEQYF. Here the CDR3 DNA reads TGCGCCAGCAGCCACGCCGTGAGGCAGGCGCCCTACGAGCAGTACTTC.

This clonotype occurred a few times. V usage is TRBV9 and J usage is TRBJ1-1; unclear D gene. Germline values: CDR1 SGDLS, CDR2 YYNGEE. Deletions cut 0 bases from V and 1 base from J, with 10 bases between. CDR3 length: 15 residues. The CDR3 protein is CASSVAITGNTEAFF. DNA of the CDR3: TGTGCCAGCAGCGTAGCTATAACGGGGAACACTGAAGCTTTCTTT.

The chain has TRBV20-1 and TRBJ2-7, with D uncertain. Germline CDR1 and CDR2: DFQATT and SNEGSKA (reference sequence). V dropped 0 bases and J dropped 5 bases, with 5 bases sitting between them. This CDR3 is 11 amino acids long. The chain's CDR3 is CSARDGNEQYF. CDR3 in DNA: TGCAGTGCTAGAGATGGAAACGAGCAGTACTTC.

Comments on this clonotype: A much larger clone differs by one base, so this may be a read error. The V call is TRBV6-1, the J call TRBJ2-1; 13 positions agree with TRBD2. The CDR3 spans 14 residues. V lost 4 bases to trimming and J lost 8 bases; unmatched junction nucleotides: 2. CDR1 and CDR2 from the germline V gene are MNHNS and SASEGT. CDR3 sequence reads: CASSATSGGYEQFF. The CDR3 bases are TGTGCCAGCAGTGCGACTAGCGGGGGGTATGAGCAGTTCTTC.

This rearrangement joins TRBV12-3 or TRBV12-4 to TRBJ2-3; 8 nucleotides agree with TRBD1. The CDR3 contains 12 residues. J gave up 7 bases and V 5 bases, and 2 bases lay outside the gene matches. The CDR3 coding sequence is TGTGCCAGCAGTGCAGGGGGCCATACGCAGTATTTT. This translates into CASSAGGHTQYF.

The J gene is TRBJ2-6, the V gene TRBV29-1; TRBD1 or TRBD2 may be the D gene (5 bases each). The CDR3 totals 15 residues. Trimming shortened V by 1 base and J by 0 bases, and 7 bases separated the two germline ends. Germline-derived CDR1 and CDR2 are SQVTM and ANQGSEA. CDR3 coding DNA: TGCAGCGTTGAAGGAGGGGACTCTGGGGCCAACGTCCTGACTTTC. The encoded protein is CSVEGGDSGANVLTF.

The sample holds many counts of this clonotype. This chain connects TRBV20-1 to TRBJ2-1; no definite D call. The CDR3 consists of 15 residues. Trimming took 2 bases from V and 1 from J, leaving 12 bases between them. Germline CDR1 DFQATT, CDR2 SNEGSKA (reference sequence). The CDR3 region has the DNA TGCAGTGCTAGACCCCATGTTATTTCCTACAATGAGCAGTTCTTC. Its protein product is CSARPHVISYNEQFF.

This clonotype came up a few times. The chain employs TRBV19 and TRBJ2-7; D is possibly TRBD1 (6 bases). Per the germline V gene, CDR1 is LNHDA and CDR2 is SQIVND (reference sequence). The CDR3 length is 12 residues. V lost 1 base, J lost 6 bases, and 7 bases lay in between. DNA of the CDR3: TGTGCCAGTAGTATAGGAGGGGGCGAGCAGTACTTC. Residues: CASSIGGGEQYF.

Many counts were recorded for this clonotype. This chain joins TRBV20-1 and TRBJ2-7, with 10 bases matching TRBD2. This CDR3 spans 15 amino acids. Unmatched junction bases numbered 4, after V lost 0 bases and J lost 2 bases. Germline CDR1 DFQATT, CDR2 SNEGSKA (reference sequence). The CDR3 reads CSARDLAGVAYEQYF. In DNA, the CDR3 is TGCAGTGCTAGAGATCTAGCGGGGGTCGCCTACGAGCAGTACTTC.

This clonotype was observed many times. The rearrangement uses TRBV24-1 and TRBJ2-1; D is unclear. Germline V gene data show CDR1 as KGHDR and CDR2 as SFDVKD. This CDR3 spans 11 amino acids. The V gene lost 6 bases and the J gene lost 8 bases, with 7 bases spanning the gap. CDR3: CATSISYEQFF. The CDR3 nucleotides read TGTGCCACCAGTATATCCTATGAGCAGTTCTTC.

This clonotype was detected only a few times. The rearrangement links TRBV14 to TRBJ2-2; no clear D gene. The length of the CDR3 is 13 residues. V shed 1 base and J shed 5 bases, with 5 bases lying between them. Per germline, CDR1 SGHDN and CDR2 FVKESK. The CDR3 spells CASSQVRTGELFF. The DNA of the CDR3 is TGTGCCAGCAGCCAAGTACGGACCGGGGAGCTGTTTTTT.